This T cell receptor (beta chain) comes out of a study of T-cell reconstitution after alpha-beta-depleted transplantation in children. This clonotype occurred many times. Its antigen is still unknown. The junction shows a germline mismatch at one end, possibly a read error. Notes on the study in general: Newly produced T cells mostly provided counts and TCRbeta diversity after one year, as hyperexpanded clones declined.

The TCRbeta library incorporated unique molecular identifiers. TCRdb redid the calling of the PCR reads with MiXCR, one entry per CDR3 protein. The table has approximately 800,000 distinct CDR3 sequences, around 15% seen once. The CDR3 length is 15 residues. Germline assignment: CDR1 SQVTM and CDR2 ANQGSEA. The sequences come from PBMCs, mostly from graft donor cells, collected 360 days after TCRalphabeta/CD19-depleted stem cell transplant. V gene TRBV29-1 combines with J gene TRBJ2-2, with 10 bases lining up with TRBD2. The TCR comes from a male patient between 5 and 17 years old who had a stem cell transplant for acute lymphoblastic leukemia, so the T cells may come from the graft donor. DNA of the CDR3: TGCAGCGCTGAAAGCGGGAGGGCCCACACCGGGGAGCTGTTTTTT. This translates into CSAESGRAHTGELFF.